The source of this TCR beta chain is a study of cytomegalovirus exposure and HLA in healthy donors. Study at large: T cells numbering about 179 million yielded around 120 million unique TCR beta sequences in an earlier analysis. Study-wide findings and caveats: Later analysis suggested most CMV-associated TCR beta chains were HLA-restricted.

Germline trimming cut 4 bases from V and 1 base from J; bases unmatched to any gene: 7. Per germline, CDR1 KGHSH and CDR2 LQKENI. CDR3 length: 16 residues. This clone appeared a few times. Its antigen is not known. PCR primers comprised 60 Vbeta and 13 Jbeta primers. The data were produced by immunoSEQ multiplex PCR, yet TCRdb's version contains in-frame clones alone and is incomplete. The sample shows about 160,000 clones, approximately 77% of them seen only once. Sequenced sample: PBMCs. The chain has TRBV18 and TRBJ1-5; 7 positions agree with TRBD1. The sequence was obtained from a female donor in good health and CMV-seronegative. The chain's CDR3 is CASSQLRQGSNQPQHF. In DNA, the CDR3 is TGTGCCAGCTCACAGCTACGACAGGGCAGCAATCAGCCCCAGCATTTT.